The 30 T cell receptor beta chains given below trace back to one sample, sequenced in a study of shared clonotypes between healthy human individuals. The data were produced by immunoSEQ multiplex PCR, yet TCRdb's version contains in-frame clones alone and is incomplete. The table records roughly 1 million clones, 75% to 85% of them present only once. The specimen was memory CD4+ T cells from PBMCs. Noted subset: CD45RA-negative fraction. The receptors were gathered from a man aged 18 to 30 in good health. Some clones in this sample may be carry-over from other donors' samples.

Details on this clone: The junction departs from the called germline gene at one end, perhaps through a read error. This sequence joins TRBV23-1 and TRBJ2-7; 9 nucleotides align to TRBD1. TRBV23-1 is reported as an ORF; its role is uncertain. This CDR3 spans 14 amino acids. The CDR3 bases are TGCGCCAGCAGTCAGTCTAAAAACAGGGGGCGCGGGGCCTTC. Its protein is CASSQSKNRGRGAF.

The genes are TRBV28 and TRBJ2-3, with TRBD2 matching 7 bases. J lost 2 bases, V lost 5 bases, and 13 bases had no gene match. Germline V gives CDR1 MDHEN, CDR2 SYDVKM. This CDR3 contains 17 residues. Here the CDR3 reads CASSHLRASGFTDTQYF. CDR3 DNA sequence: TGTGCCAGCAGTCACCTACGGGCTAGCGGTTTCACAGATACGCAGTATTTT.

The V and J genes are TRBV5-1 and TRBJ2-1; 8 bases fit TRBD2. CDR1 SGHRS and CDR2 YFSETQ come from the germline V gene. V shed 8 bases, J shed 7 bases, and the junction held 14 bases outside the gene matches. The CDR3 is 15 residues long. CDR3 DNA: TGCGCCAGTCGAGGGGGAGCGGGAGTTTGGAATGAGCAGTTCTTC. Residues: CASRGGAGVWNEQFF.

The gene calls are TRBV5-4 and TRBJ2-1, with TRBD1 matching 7 bases. The CDR3 covers 17 residues. V dropped 0 bases and J dropped 0; count of bases not matched to a gene: 6. Germline CDR1 SGHNT, CDR2 YYREEE (reference sequence). In DNA, the CDR3 is TGTGCCAGCAGCTTGGCTACCAGGGGGAGCTCCTACAATGAGCAGTTCTTC. Its protein product is CASSLATRGSSYNEQFF. Looking up the rest from reference TRBV5-4 and TRBJ2-1 gives the full variable domain: ETGVTQSPTHLIKTRGQQVTLRCSSQSGHNTVSWYQQALGQGPQFIFQYYREEENGRGNFPPRFSGLQFPNYSSELNVNALELDDSALYLCASSLATRGSSYNEQFFGPGTRLTVL.

The V call is TRBV2, the J call TRBJ1-2; D might be TRBD1 (6 bases). V was trimmed by 8 bases and J by 2 bases, leaving 15 bases between them. CDR1 is SNHLY, CDR2 FYNNEI, per germline. This CDR3 is built from 14 residues. The CDR3 DNA is TGTGCCAGCGGGTGGGGGCGCATCAACTATGGCTACACCTTC. Protein sequence: CASGWGRINYGYTF.

This clone was recorded many times. Other DNA sequences in the sample encode the same CDR3. The rearrangement links TRBV5-6 to TRBJ2-3, with 9 bases that match TRBD2. The ends lost 6 bases at V and 7 bases at J; junction bases unmatched: 6. The CDR3 length is 13 residues. Germline-derived CDR1 and CDR2 are SGHDT and YYEEEE. The CDR3: CASTPTSGYTQYF. The CDR3 nucleotides are TGTGCCAGCACCCCGACTAGCGGCTATACGCAGTATTTT.

This clone was counted between two and nine times. Germline is not matched at one junction end, which may reflect a read error. The CDR3 loop reads CASSQDEGVTRFF. The CDR3 coding sequence is TGCGCCAGCAGCCAAGATGAAGGGGTAACTAGGTTTTTC. The rearrangement uses TRBV4-1 and TRBJ1-1; possible D gene TRBD1, 5 bases. This CDR3 is 13 amino acids long. Germline V gene sequence: CDR1 MGHRA, CDR2 YSYEKL.

The table lists this clone with many counts. The gene calls are TRBV23-1 and TRBJ2-7, with D tentatively TRBD1 or TRBD2 (9 bases each). TRBV23-1 is marked as an open reading frame, function uncertain. This CDR3 has 17 amino acids. The germline V and J ends were trimmed by 3 bases and 5 bases, with 23 bases remaining between them. CDR3 nucleotides: TGCGCCAGCAGTCACCTCGCGGGGGGGACAGGGTATAACGAGCAGTACTTC. This translates into CASSHLAGGTGYNEQYF.

Only a few counts were recorded for this clone. V usage is TRBV4-1 and J usage is TRBJ1-1; possibly TRBD1 for D (5 bases). V lost 4 bases and J 10 bases, leaving 22 bases between the germline ends. Germline CDR1 reads MGHRA; CDR2 reads YSYEKL. The CDR3 length is 15 residues. CDR3 bases: TGCGCCAGCAGCCGAAAAGGGACCGAGGATCAGCGAGCTTTCTTT. Residues: CASSRKGTEDQRAFF.

This rearrangement joins TRBV5-1 to TRBJ2-2, with 9 bases that match TRBD2. The V gene's germline CDR1 is SGHRS and CDR2 YFSETQ. J lost 5 bases, V lost 5 bases, and 7 bases had no gene match. This CDR3 comprises 15 residues. The CDR3 sequence: CASRVAGERTGELFF. The CDR3 nucleotides are TGCGCCAGCAGGGTAGCGGGAGAACGGACCGGGGAGCTGTTTTTT.

The table lists this clone with a few counts. This chain joins TRBV6-5 and TRBJ1-2; 7 bases are shared with TRBD1. The CDR3 has 15 residues. Germline values: CDR1 MNHEY, CDR2 SVGAGI. The J segment lost 4 bases and the V segment lost 6 bases, leaving 11 bases of the junction unmatched. CDR3 nucleotides: TGTGCCAGCAGACCCCAGACAGGGATGCCCTATGGCTACACCTTC. Encoded protein: CASRPQTGMPYGYTF.

About this clone: This same CDR3 is encoded by further DNA sequences in the sample. V is TRBV19 and J is TRBJ2-6; D is unresolved. V was shortened by 1 base and J by 0 bases, with 4 bases between the two germline ends. The CDR3 runs to 15 residues. Germline CDR1 reads LNHDA; CDR2 reads SQIVND (reference sequence). The CDR3 region has the DNA TGTGCCAGTAGTATAGGTGTCTCTGGGGCCAACGTCCTGACTTTC. Protein sequence: CASSIGVSGANVLTF.

The chain uses TRBV7-2 and TRBJ2-7; D unresolved. Germline CDR1 SGHTA, CDR2 FQGNSA. The CDR3 consists of 14 residues. V was clipped by 3 bases and J by 1 base, with 10 bases between them. This CDR3 reads CASSFSSDSYEQYF. CDR3 bases: TGTGCCAGCAGCTTTAGTTCAGATTCCTACGAGCAGTACTTC.

V is TRBV2 and J is TRBJ2-2; D not certain. Trimming took off 10 bases at V and 1 base at J, with 13 bases between the two ends. This CDR3 is 14 amino acids long. Germline CDR1 is SNHLY and CDR2 is FYNNEI. The CDR3 region has the DNA TGTGCCACCATCGGTCGCGGGAACACCGGGGAGCTGTTTTTT. Encoded protein: CATIGRGNTGELFF.

This sequence joins TRBV6-5 and TRBJ2-1, with TRBD1 matching 9 bases. Germline-derived CDR1 and CDR2 are MNHEY and SVGAGI. Unmatched junction bases numbered 11, after V lost 10 bases and J lost 7 bases. This CDR3 region has 14 residues. DNA of the CDR3: TGTGCCACTAGTCCCGGGACAGGGAGAAATGAGCAGTTCTTC. This encodes CATSPGTGRNEQFF.

The rearrangement uses TRBV6-1 and TRBJ2-3; D remains unclear. Germline V gene lookup returns CDR1 MNHNS and CDR2 SASEGT. The CDR3 is 12 amino acids. The V gene lost 6 bases and the J gene lost 4 bases, with 8 bases spanning the gap. The CDR3 bases are TGTGCCAGCAGCACGTTAGCAGATACGCAGTATTTT. This encodes CASSTLADTQYF.

The V call is TRBV19, the J call TRBJ1-1, with a possible D match to TRBD1 (5 bases). V lost 3 bases to trimming and J lost 4 bases, with 9 bases between them. Germline V gene sequence: CDR1 LNHDA, CDR2 SQIVND (reference sequence). The CDR3 spans 13 residues. For the CDR3, the DNA is TGTGCCAGTAGTATCCAGGGTATCACTGAAGCTTTCTTT. Its translation is CASSIQGITEAFF. The full variable domain, rest sourced from reference TRBV19 and TRBJ1-1, is DGGITQSPKYLFRKEGQNVTLSCEQNLNHDAMYWYRQDPGQGLRLIYYSQIVNDFQKGDIAEGYSVSREKKESFPLTVTSAQKNPTAFYLCASSIQGITEAFFGQGTRLTVV.

This sequence joins TRBV6-6 and TRBJ2-3, with D tentatively TRBD2 (6 bases). Per germline, CDR1 MNHNY and CDR2 SVGAGI (reference sequence). V lost 6 bases, J lost 5 bases, and 15 bases lay in between. This CDR3 spans 14 amino acids. The CDR3 DNA reads as TGTGCCAGCAGACCAGCGGGCCCCGTAGATACGCAGTATTTT. Translated: CASRPAGPVDTQYF.

A note on this clone: A read error may produce the germline difference seen at one junction end. The chain uses TRBV28 and TRBJ1-3, with D hard to call. The CDR3 consists of 14 residues. CDR1 is MDHEN, CDR2 SYDVKM, per germline. CDR3 DNA sequence: TGCGCCAGCAGTTTTCGGCCCTCTGGAAACACCATATATTTT. Amino acids: CASSFRPSGNTIYF.

This chain connects TRBV2 to TRBJ2-7; the D is unclear. The CDR3 covers 12 residues. Germline assignment: CDR1 SNHLY and CDR2 FYNNEI. V lost 6 bases to trimming and J lost 2 bases, with 8 bases between them. The DNA for the CDR3 is TGTGCCAGCAGGGGCTGGACCTACGAGCAGTACTTC. It yields the protein CASRGWTYEQYF.

The chain links TRBV18 to TRBJ1-1; D remains unclear. CDR3 length: 16 residues. Trimming pared 3 bases from V and 3 bases from J, leaving 17 bases between. Germline assignment: CDR1 KGHSH and CDR2 LQKENI. CDR3 protein: CASSPLLGSSDTEAFF. The CDR3 DNA is TGTGCCAGCTCACCGCTTCTCGGTTCATCGGACACTGAAGCTTTCTTT.

The chain recombines TRBV6-5 with TRBJ2-1; tentatively, D is TRBD1 (6 bases). Per germline, CDR1 MNHEY and CDR2 SVGAGI. CDR3 length: 16 amino acids. Deletions cut 4 bases from V and 1 base from J, with 14 bases between. DNA for the CDR3: TGTGCCAGCAGTTTAACCCCTGACAGGTCCTACAATGAGCAGTTCTTC. Translated: CASSLTPDRSYNEQFF.

Details on this clone: A read error may be the cause here, since a much bigger clone is one base away. J is TRBJ1-2 and V is TRBV7-3; 8 nucleotides align to TRBD1. The germline V gene has CDR1 SGHTA and CDR2 FQGTGA. The CDR3 extends over 13 amino acids. With V trimmed by 3 bases and J by 3 bases, 0 bases remained unmatched. The CDR3 is CASSLDRDYGYTF. Written as DNA, the CDR3 is TGTGCCAGCAGCTTGGACAGGGACTATGGCTACACCTTC.

J is TRBJ2-5 and V is TRBV5-4; 7 bases fit TRBD1. Germline assignment: CDR1 SGHNT and CDR2 YYREEE (reference sequence). The CDR3 totals 15 residues. Unmatched junction bases numbered 9, after V lost 2 bases and J lost 5 bases. The CDR3 loop reads CASSLNGRGQETQYF. Here the CDR3 DNA reads TGTGCCAGCAGCTTAAACGGTAGGGGGCAGGAGACCCAGTACTTC.

Ten or more counts support this clone. V gene TRBV14 combines with J gene TRBJ2-7, with D possibly being TRBD1 (6 bases). From germline, CDR1 is SGHDN and CDR2 FVKESK. This CDR3 spans 14 amino acids. Deletions cut 1 base from V and 4 bases from J, with 11 bases between. CDR3 amino acids: CASSQVRGSYEQYF. The CDR3 coding sequence is TGTGCCAGCAGCCAAGTAAGGGGGTCTTACGAGCAGTACTTC.

The chain uses TRBV30 and TRBJ1-4; 7 bases agree with TRBD1. Germline CDR1 reads GTSNPN; CDR2 reads SVGIG (reference sequence). The CDR3 consists of 14 residues. V trimming: 4 bases; J trimming: 2 bases; junction bases outside the gene matches: 4. The CDR3 nucleotides are TGTGCCTGGAACACAGGGGTGACTAATGAAAAACTGTTTTTT. Protein product: CAWNTGVTNEKLFF.

To note about this clone: The same CDR3 also results from other DNA sequences found in this sample. This rearrangement joins TRBV4-1 to TRBJ2-5, with 8 bases matching TRBD2. The germline V gene encodes CDR1 MGHRA and CDR2 YSYEKL. The CDR3 length is 13 residues. The V gene end was trimmed by 4 bases and the J gene end by 4 bases; junction bases not matched to a gene: 2. CDR3 region: CASSRGGRETQYF. CDR3 nucleotides: TGCGCCAGCAGCCGCGGGGGGAGAGAGACCCAGTACTTC.

On this clone: The same CDR3 is also encoded by other DNA sequences in this sample. The chain recombines TRBV19 with TRBJ2-3; D call uncertain. Trimming removed 3 bases from V and 4 bases from J, with 2 bases in between. Germline V gene data show CDR1 as LNHDA and CDR2 as SQIVND (reference sequence). This CDR3 contains 11 residues. The CDR3 is CASSIADTQYF. The CDR3 nucleotides read TGTGCCAGTAGTATTGCAGATACGCAGTATTTT.

In this sample, this clone turned up a few times. V usage is TRBV11-2 and J usage is TRBJ1-1; D uncertain. There are 12 residues in the CDR3. The ends were cut back, 5 bases at V and 9 bases at J, with 13 bases in the middle. CDR1 is SGHAT and CDR2 is FQNNGV in the germline V gene. CDR3 residues: CASSNRADKAFF. CDR3 in DNA: TGTGCCAGCAGCAATAGGGCCGACAAAGCTTTCTTT. The variable domain in full, with the rest retrieved from reference TRBV11-2 and TRBJ1-1, is EAGVAQSPRYKIIEKRQSVAFWCNPISGHATLYWYQQILGQGPKLLIQFQNNGVVDDSQLPKDRFSAERLKGVDSTLKIQPAKLEDSAVYLCASSNRADKAFFGQGTRLTVV.

V usage is TRBV5-1 and J usage is TRBJ2-3; no firm D call. CDR1 and CDR2 from the germline V gene are SGHRS and YFSETQ. The V and J ends lost 6 bases and 6 bases respectively, with 20 bases between them. This CDR3 region has 15 residues. CDR3 sequence (DNA): TGCGCCAGCACTTTCGCACCGGGCAGGATTGATACGCAGTATTTT. This encodes CASTFAPGRIDTQYF.